This entry describes one T cell receptor (beta chain). The same CDR3 is also encoded by other DNA sequences in this sample. Authors' analysis steps: It was from reference gene primer amplification that nucleated cell counts were estimated. TCRdb's table, derived via immunoSEQ multiplex PCR, lists solely in-frame clones and lacks some. D and trimming were read from the DNA, whereas the V and J calls and clone size are those reported in that table. The sample has 200,000 to 250,000 clones, 85% to 90% seen once; the top ten hold 3% to 3.5%. The CDR3 spans 13 residues. The V gene's germline CDR1 is LNHNV and CDR2 YYDKDF (reference sequence). V was clipped by 0 bases and J by 4 bases, with 7 bases between them. The data were taken from a study of blood T cell repertoires in COVID-19. Study overall: Recovered participants had two consecutive negative NP/OP PCR tests, healthcare professional clearance, or symptom resolution. T cells, B-cell-depleted T cells, or PBMCs provided the cDNA or gDNA that served as material.

Recruits, aged roughly 18 to 90 years, lived in 24 US areas. The specimen sequenced was PBMCs or T cells enriched from blood (not recorded which). The chain has TRBV15 and TRBJ2-7; D is possibly TRBD2 (6 bases). The clonotype originates from a woman aged 45-60 years in a cohort exposed to, infected with or recovered from COVID-19 (not recorded which). CDR3 loop: CATSRDGGYEQYF. CDR3 nucleotides: TGTGCCACCAGCAGAGATGGAGGGTACGAGCAGTACTTC.